This T cell receptor (beta chain) was sequenced for a study of tumour-infiltrating T cells in Burkitt lymphoma. TCRdb keeps only in-frame clones here, not all; method: immunoSEQ multiplex PCR. Altogether about 7,100 clones are present, more than 65% being singletons, with the ten largest covering roughly 39%. The CDR3 consists of 13 residues. Trimming at V came to 5 bases and at J to 7 bases, leaving 3 bases not matched to a gene. Per germline, CDR1 WNHNN and CDR2 SYGVQD (reference sequence). The source is a human donor with diffuse large B-cell lymphoma. The sample comprised tumor tissue. This chain links TRBV10-1 with TRBJ2-7, with 12 bases aligning to TRBD2. The CDR3 nucleotides are TGCGCCAGCAGTCCAGGACTAGCGGGGGAGCAGTACTTC. Its translation: CASSPGLAGEQYF.